Below, 19 T cell receptor beta chains from the same sample are listed, as sequenced in a study of T-cell reconstitution after alpha-beta-depleted transplantation in children. Unique molecular identifiers were incorporated when the TCRbeta library was constructed. Each CDR3 protein gets one entry after TCRdb re-called the PCR reads with MiXCR. The repertoire holds about 300,000 distinct CDR3 sequences, around 10% seen once, with around 7.5% in the top ten. The material sequenced was PBMCs, taken before TCRalphabeta/CD19-depleted stem cell transplant. The source is a boy under three years old with acute myeloid leukemia, due to receive a stem cell transplant.

The sample holds many counts of this clonotype. The chain joins TRBV7-9 to TRBJ2-7; 9 bases line up with TRBD1. Germline V gene data show CDR1 as SEHNR and CDR2 as FQNEAQ (reference sequence). The V and J ends lost 5 bases and 4 bases, in that order; junction bases with no gene match: 6. This CDR3 is built from 14 residues. The CDR3 spells CASSPTGGRYEQYF. The CDR3 DNA follows: TGTGCCAGCAGCCCGACAGGGGGGAGGTACGAGCAGTACTTC.

In its sample, this clonotype was seen once. The chain employs TRBV6-2 or TRBV6-3 and TRBJ2-5; 14 bases align to TRBD2. V lost 5 bases to trimming and J lost 7 bases; unmatched junction nucleotides: 9. The CDR3 loop spans 16 amino acids. Looked up from germline, CDR1 is MNHEY and CDR2 is SVGEGT. CDR3 sequence: CASSQGLAGVERTQYF. The CDR3 DNA sequence: TGTGCCAGCAGTCAGGGACTAGCGGGAGTCGAAAGGACCCAGTACTTC.

This clonotype was detected many times. The gene calls are TRBV5-1 and TRBJ2-1, with 8 bases matching TRBD2. This CDR3 contains 14 residues. Trimming at V came to 1 base and at J to 9 bases, leaving 6 bases not matched to a gene. Germline V gives CDR1 SGHRS, CDR2 YFSETQ. The CDR3 spells CASSLPGGAGEQFF. The CDR3 coding sequence is TGCGCCAGCAGCTTGCCCGGGGGGGCGGGTGAGCAGTTCTTC.

In its sample, this clonotype was seen a few times. The chain combines TRBV20-1 with TRBJ2-7; D is possibly TRBD2 (5 bases). CDR3 length: 12 amino acids. Germline-derived CDR1 and CDR2 are DFQATT and SNEGSKA (reference sequence). Trimming stripped 6 bases from V and 2 bases from J, with 11 bases between. CDR3 in amino acids: CSATGVTYEQYF. The CDR3, as DNA: TGCAGTGCGACCGGGGTCACCTACGAGCAGTACTTC.

In its sample, this clonotype was seen many times. V gene TRBV7-8 combines with J gene TRBJ2-4, with a weak D call TRBD2 (6 bases). This CDR3 has 15 amino acids. CDR1 and CDR2 from the germline V gene are SGHVS and FQNEAQ. V lost 3 bases, J lost 3 bases, and 12 bases lay in between. The CDR3 DNA follows: TGTGCCAGCAGCTTCCCCCTGGGGGGCAAAAACATTCAGTACTTC. Amino acid sequence: CASSFPLGGKNIQYF. Full variable domain (missing parts from reference TRBV7-8 and TRBJ2-4): GAGVSQSPRYKVAKRGQDVALRCDPISGHVSLFWYQQALGQGPEFLTYFQNEAQLDKSGLPSDRFFAERPEGSVSTLKIQRTQQEDSAVYLCASSFPLGGKNIQYFGAGTRLSVL.

This clonotype has a count of ten or more. The genes are TRBV28 and TRBJ2-2, with a weak D call TRBD2 (7 bases). V was pared by 5 bases and J by 1 base, with 20 bases between. The CDR3 loop spans 18 amino acids. Germline V lookup: CDR1 MDHEN, CDR2 SYDVKM. CDR3 nucleotide sequence: TGTGCCAGCAGTCTAAGGTTTCGGGGGGCGCGGAACACCGGGGAGCTGTTTTTT. This gives the protein CASSLRFRGARNTGELFF.

This clonotype was detected only a few times. This sequence joins TRBV11-1 and TRBJ2-1, with 11 bases fitting TRBD2. CDR1 and CDR2 from the germline V gene are SGHAT and FQDESV (reference sequence). The V gene end was trimmed by 0 bases and the J gene end by 8 bases; junction bases not matched to a gene: 12. The CDR3 runs to 18 residues. The DNA of the CDR3 is TGTGCCAGCAGCTTAGCCCGTCTTAGCGGGGGGGCCTCGGATGAGCAGTTCTTC. Translated, it gives CASSLARLSGGASDEQFF.

This clonotype was seen many times. This rearrangement joins TRBV6-5 to TRBJ2-5; weak D call: TRBD1 (6 bases). The V and J ends lost 5 bases and 0 bases respectively, with 16 bases between them. The germline gives CDR1 MNHEY, CDR2 SVGAGI. The CDR3 runs to 16 residues. CDR3 region: CASSRRSQGYQETQYF. The CDR3 DNA reads as TGTGCCAGCAGTCGACGTTCTCAGGGGTACCAAGAGACCCAGTACTTC.

This clonotype has a count of ten or more. This sequence joins TRBV7-8 and TRBJ2-1, with D unclear. Per germline, CDR1 SGHVS and CDR2 FQNEAQ. V lost 5 bases, J lost 4 bases, and 12 bases lay in between. This CDR3 region has 14 residues. The CDR3 bases are TGTGCCAGCAGCCTCCGGTGGCGGTACAATGAGCAGTTCTTC. It codes for CASSLRWRYNEQFF.

This clonotype was seen only a few times. This could be a read error, since a much larger clone is one nucleotide away. V and J are TRBV15 and TRBJ1-1; D not certain. The germline CDR1 and CDR2 sequences are LNHNV and YYDKDF (reference sequence). The CDR3 contains 12 residues. Trimming took 5 bases from V and 1 from J, leaving 5 bases between them. CDR3 bases: TGTGCCACCAGCCTCAGGAACACTGAAGCTTTCTTT. Translating it yields CATSLRNTEAFF.

This clonotype was recorded many times. The chain uses TRBV5-1 and TRBJ2-3, with D maybe TRBD1 (5 bases). Germline CDR1 reads SGHRS; CDR2 reads YFSETQ. V lost 7 bases and J 4 bases, leaving 13 bases between the germline ends. This CDR3 is built from 13 residues. The DNA for the CDR3 is TGCGCCAGCGGGGCAGGGTACGCAGATACGCAGTATTTT. Translating it yields CASGAGYADTQYF.

This clonotype was detected ten times or more. For the CDR3, the DNA is TGCAGTGCTAGGACGCCTCAAGAGACCCAGTACTTC. Its translation: CSARTPQETQYF. This rearrangement joins TRBV20-1 to TRBJ2-5; D is ambiguous. CDR1 is DFQATT, CDR2 SNEGSKA, per germline (reference sequence). V dropped 3 bases and J dropped 2 bases, with 7 bases sitting between them. There are 12 residues in the CDR3.

This clonotype showed up many times. The genes are TRBV29-1 and TRBJ2-5; D call uncertain. Germline V gives CDR1 SQVTM, CDR2 ANQGSEA. The CDR3 covers 13 residues. V shed 6 bases and J shed 0 bases, with 11 bases lying between them. This CDR3 reads CSVCGRYQETQYF. Here the CDR3 DNA reads TGCAGCGTGTGTGGTCGGTACCAAGAGACCCAGTACTTC.

This clonotype was seen at least ten times. This rearrangement joins TRBV6-5 to TRBJ2-1; the D is unclear. CDR3 length equals 15 residues. Germline CDR1 and CDR2: MNHEY and SVGAGI. Deletions cut 2 bases from V and 0 bases from J, with 8 bases between. Here the CDR3 reads CASSYGASSYNEQFF. CDR3 nucleotide sequence: TGTGCCAGCAGTTACGGAGCGAGCTCCTACAATGAGCAGTTCTTC.

This clonotype has at least ten counts. This sequence joins TRBV12-3 or TRBV12-4 and TRBJ2-7, with a weak D call TRBD1 (6 bases). CDR3 length: 14 amino acids. With 5 bases removed from V and 1 base from J, the gap between germline ends came to 12 bases. Written as DNA, the CDR3 is TGTGCCAGCAGTGCCGGGACATCGTCCTACGAGCAGTACTTC. This encodes CASSAGTSSYEQYF.

Many counts were recorded for this clonotype. The chain has TRBV7-8 and TRBJ2-1; D remains ambiguous. The V gene lost 2 bases and the J gene lost 5 bases, with 7 bases spanning the gap. This CDR3 is 13 amino acids long. Germline values: CDR1 SGHVS, CDR2 FQNEAQ. The CDR3 coding sequence is TGTGCCAGCAGCTTATTGTGGGACAATGAGCAGTTCTTC. Translating gives CASSLLWDNEQFF.

As regards this clonotype: A much larger clone sits a single nucleotide away, making a read error possible. The rearrangement joins TRBV12-3 or TRBV12-4 to TRBJ2-7, with 8 bases identical to TRBD1. The CDR3 contains 18 residues. Germline trimming cut 4 bases from V and 0 bases from J; bases unmatched to any gene: 14. CDR3 DNA sequence: TGTGCCAGCAGTTCAGAACGAATGGACAGGGTACGCTCCTACGAGCAGTACTTC. It codes for CASSSERMDRVRSYEQYF.

This clonotype was detected only a few times. The J gene is TRBJ1-2, the V gene TRBV6-5; TRBD1 is a possible D gene (5 bases). Germline lookup yields CDR1 MNHEY and CDR2 SVGAGI. V was clipped by 4 bases and J by 5 bases, with 17 bases between them. The CDR3 totals 15 residues. The CDR3 reads CASSSHRGEGYGYTF. CDR3 sequence (DNA): TGTGCCAGCAGTTCCCACCGGGGCGAGGGGTATGGCTACACCTTC.

This clonotype has just a few counts. V gene TRBV7-9 combines with J gene TRBJ2-3; D might be TRBD1 or TRBD2, each matching 5 bases. The ends were cut back, 2 bases at V and 2 bases at J, with 17 bases in the middle. The CDR3 is made up of 17 amino acids. Germline assignment: CDR1 SEHNR and CDR2 FQNEAQ (reference sequence). This chain's CDR3 is CASSLPGIEGYTDTQYF. DNA for the CDR3: TGTGCCAGCAGCTTACCAGGGATTGAGGGGTACACAGATACGCAGTATTTT.